This is a list of T cell receptor beta chains from one sample in a study of T cells after posttransplantation cyclophosphamide. Libraries were prepared by immunoSEQ multiplex PCR; TCRdb keeps only in-frame clonotypes and omits some of them. The sample holds about 52,000 clones, 85% to 95% seen once. The sample taken for sequencing was PBMCs. These TCRs come from a woman under 40 in good health and a related stem cell transplant donor. CDR3s include the opening cysteine and the closing phenylalanine or tryptophan. D genes are given only for firm matches. The size of a clone is reported for some rows only, either as once, few or many, or as a class for expanded clones.

CDR3 length: 14; J gene: TRBJ2-5; V gene: TRBV25-1; D gene: NA; clone size: NA; CDR3 DNA: TGTGCCAGCAGGTCCGTGAACCTAGGAGAGACCCAGTACTTC; CDR3 protein: CASRSVNLGETQYF
CDR3 length: 13; J gene: TRBJ1-5; V gene: TRBV28; D gene: NA; clone size: NA; CDR3 DNA: TGTGCCAGCAGTTTTACAGCTAATCAGCCCCAGCATTTT; CDR3 protein: CASSFTANQPQHF
CDR3 length: 14; J gene: TRBJ1-3; V gene: TRBV25-1; D gene: TRBD1; clone size: NA; CDR3 DNA: TGTGCCAGCAGTCTAATCGACAGGGTCGACACCATATATTTT; CDR3 protein: CASSLIDRVDTIYF
CDR3 length: 14; J gene: TRBJ2-7; V gene: TRBV5-5; D gene: TRBD1; clone size: NA; CDR3 DNA: TGTGCCAGCAGCTTGCGGACAGGGACCTACGAGCAGTACTTC; CDR3 protein: CASSLRTGTYEQYF
CDR3 length: 15; J gene: TRBJ1-2; V gene: TRBV27; D gene: TRBD1; clone size: NA; CDR3 DNA: TGTGCCAGCAGTTTAGGGGGGGGACAGGGGGGCGGCTACACCTTC; CDR3 protein: CASSLGGGQGGGYTF
CDR3 length: 14; J gene: TRBJ1-6; V gene: TRBV6-5; D gene: NA; clone size: NA; CDR3 DNA: TGTGCCAGCAGCCGTACAGGGCAGAAATCACCCCTCCACTTT; CDR3 protein: CASSRTGQKSPLHF
CDR3 length: 13; J gene: TRBJ1-3; V gene: TRBV28; D gene: NA; clone size: NA; CDR3 DNA: TGTGCCAGCGTAGCGGGGTATGGAAACACCATATATTTT; CDR3 protein: CASVAGYGNTIYF
CDR3 length: 13; J gene: TRBJ1-1; V gene: TRBV7-8; D gene: TRBD1; clone size: NA; CDR3 DNA: TGTGCCAGCAGCTTTGGACAGGGGGCGGGAGCTTTCTTT; CDR3 protein: CASSFGQGAGAFF
CDR3 length: 14; J gene: TRBJ2-7; V gene: TRBV27; D gene: TRBD1; clone size: NA; CDR3 DNA: TGTGCCAGCAGACGGACAGGGGGCGTCTACGAGCAGTACTTC; CDR3 protein: CASRRTGGVYEQYF
CDR3 length: 14; J gene: TRBJ2-5; V gene: TRBV28; D gene: NA; clone size: NA; CDR3 DNA: TGTGCCAGCAGTCTATCAGGGGTGGCAGAGACCCAGTACTTC; CDR3 protein: CASSLSGVAETQYF
CDR3 length: 15; J gene: TRBJ2-1; V gene: TRBV7-2; D gene: TRBD2; clone size: once; CDR3 DNA: TGTGCCAGCAGCTTAAATGGACTAGCGGGGGGGGAGCAGTTCTTC; CDR3 protein: CASSLNGLAGGEQFF
CDR3 length: 16; J gene: TRBJ1-6; V gene: TRBV28; D gene: TRBD1; clone size: few; CDR3 DNA: TGTGCCAGCAGTGGGACAGGGGGATCCTATAATTCACCCCTCCACTTT; CDR3 protein: CASSGTGGSYNSPLHF
CDR3 length: 14; J gene: TRBJ1-4; V gene: TRBV2; D gene: TRBD1; clone size: NA; CDR3 DNA: TGTGCCAGCAGCGGACAGGGGGCTTCTGAAAAACTGTTTTTT; CDR3 protein: CASSGQGASEKLFF
CDR3 length: 15; J gene: TRBJ1-5; V gene: TRBV5-4; D gene: NA; clone size: NA; CDR3 DNA: TGTGCCAGCAGCAATGCGGGGGCTGAGATTCAGCCCCAGCATTTT; CDR3 protein: CASSNAGAEIQPQHF
CDR3 length: 13; J gene: TRBJ2-1; V gene: TRBV5-4; D gene: NA; clone size: NA; CDR3 DNA: TGTGCCAGCAGCCCTCCAGCCTACAATGAGCAGTTCTTC; CDR3 protein: CASSPPAYNEQFF
CDR3 length: 14; J gene: TRBJ2-7; V gene: TRBV12-5; D gene: NA; clone size: NA; CDR3 DNA: TGTGCTAGTGGTTTAAGGGCGGGGTCCTACGAGCAGTACTTC; CDR3 protein: CASGLRAGSYEQYF
CDR3 length: 15; J gene: TRBJ2-7; V gene: TRBV9; D gene: TRBD2; clone size: NA; CDR3 DNA: TGTGCCAGCAGTAAAGGGAGGGCTGGCTTCTACGAGCAGTACTTC; CDR3 protein: CASSKGRAGFYEQYF
CDR3 length: 15; J gene: TRBJ2-7; V gene: TRBV4-3; D gene: TRBD1; clone size: once; CDR3 DNA: TGCGCCAGCAGCCAAGATAGGACAGGGTACTACGAGCAGTACTTC; CDR3 protein: CASSQDRTGYYEQYF
CDR3 length: 13; J gene: TRBJ2-7; V gene: TRBV12-5; D gene: TRBD1; clone size: once; CDR3 DNA: TGTGCCACTCGGGACAGTCTAAGCTACGAGCAGTACTTC; CDR3 protein: CATRDSLSYEQYF
CDR3 length: 15; J gene: TRBJ2-3; V gene: TRBV7-2; D gene: TRBD2; clone size: NA; CDR3 DNA: TGTGCCAGCAGCTTACTAGCGGGGGAAACAGATACGCAGTATTTT; CDR3 protein: CASSLLAGETDTQYF
CDR3 length: 12; J gene: TRBJ2-7; V gene: TRBV11-2; D gene: NA; clone size: NA; CDR3 DNA: TGTGCCAGCAGCTTCGAGAACTACGAGCAGTACTTC; CDR3 protein: CASSFENYEQYF
CDR3 length: 15; J gene: TRBJ1-1; V gene: TRBV5-1; D gene: TRBD1; clone size: NA; CDR3 DNA: TGCGCCAGCAGCACGGGACAGGGAGGGAACACTGAAGCTTTCTTT; CDR3 protein: CASSTGQGGNTEAFF
CDR3 length: 14; J gene: TRBJ2-5; V gene: TRBV11-3; D gene: NA; clone size: NA; CDR3 DNA: TGTGCCAGCAGCTCACGGGACTCCCAAGAGACCCAGTACTTC; CDR3 protein: CASSSRDSQETQYF
CDR3 length: 16; J gene: TRBJ1-4; V gene: TRBV7-9; D gene: NA; clone size: few; CDR3 DNA: TGTGCCAGCAGCACCGACAGCGCCGCAACTAATGAAAAACTGTTTTTT; CDR3 protein: CASSTDSAATNEKLFF
CDR3 length: 12; J gene: TRBJ1-2; V gene: TRBV27; D gene: NA; clone size: NA; CDR3 DNA: TGTGCCAGCCGCCGGGCTAACTATGGCTACACCTTC; CDR3 protein: CASRRANYGYTF
CDR3 length: 15; J gene: TRBJ1-4; V gene: TRBV11-2; D gene: NA; clone size: once; CDR3 DNA: TGTGCCAGCAGCCTAACAGGGATTCGTTCGGGAAAACTGTTTTTT; CDR3 protein: CASSLTGIRSGKLFF
CDR3 length: 15; J gene: TRBJ1-1; V gene: TRBV4-2; D gene: NA; clone size: once; CDR3 DNA: TGTGCCAGCAGCCAAAGGGGACATGTAAACACTGAAGCTTTCTTT; CDR3 protein: CASSQRGHVNTEAFF
CDR3 length: 15; J gene: TRBJ2-4; V gene: TRBV5-6; D gene: NA; clone size: NA; CDR3 DNA: TGTGCCAGCAGCTTGGAGGGGTTAGCCAAAAACATTCAGTACTTC; CDR3 protein: CASSLEGLAKNIQYF
CDR3 length: 11; J gene: TRBJ2-1; V gene: TRBV6-5; D gene: NA; clone size: few; CDR3 DNA: TGTGCCAGCAGGAGATACAATGAGCAGTTCTTC; CDR3 protein: CASRRYNEQFF
CDR3 length: 14; J gene: TRBJ2-7; V gene: TRBV27; D gene: NA; clone size: few; CDR3 DNA: TGTGCCAGCAGTCAACAGGGGGGAGGGGGCGAGCAGTACTTC; CDR3 protein: CASSQQGGGGEQYF
CDR3 length: 16; J gene: TRBJ2-4; V gene: TRBV6-1; D gene: TRBD2; clone size: NA; CDR3 DNA: TGTGCCAGCAGTGAAAGTAGCGGGGGGGCCAAAAACATTCAGTACTTC; CDR3 protein: CASSESSGGAKNIQYF